This entry describes one T cell receptor beta chain. Its antigen is unidentified. Trimming shortened V by 3 bases and J by 9 bases, and 9 bases separated the two germline ends. Germline lookup yields CDR1 DFQATT and CDR2 SNEGSKA (reference sequence). There are 11 residues in the CDR3. This sample was included in a study of T cell responses to AZD1222 COVID-19 vaccine. Overall study: Pooling of second doses given at about 4 or about 12 weeks was done.

Study-wide results and limits: With two AZD1222 doses given, Spike-specific TCR breadth and depth both rose. The number of AZD1222 recipients seropositive at baseline was only 6 or 7. Within unmutated variant regions lay the reported targets of nearly half of spike-specific TCRs.

The method was immunoSEQ multiplex PCR; TCRdb's version includes in-frame clones alone and lacks a portion of them. The data contain about 87,000 clones, approximately 88% of them seen just once; the ten biggest clones take up 2.5% to 3.5%. This clonotype originated in an adult in good health. The sequencing here drew on peripheral blood, taken on day 0 of AZD1222 vaccination. J is TRBJ2-1 and V is TRBV20-1; D is unclear. This CDR3 is CSASPSFEQFF. In DNA, the CDR3 is TGCAGTGCTAGCCCTAGTTTTGAGCAGTTCTTC.